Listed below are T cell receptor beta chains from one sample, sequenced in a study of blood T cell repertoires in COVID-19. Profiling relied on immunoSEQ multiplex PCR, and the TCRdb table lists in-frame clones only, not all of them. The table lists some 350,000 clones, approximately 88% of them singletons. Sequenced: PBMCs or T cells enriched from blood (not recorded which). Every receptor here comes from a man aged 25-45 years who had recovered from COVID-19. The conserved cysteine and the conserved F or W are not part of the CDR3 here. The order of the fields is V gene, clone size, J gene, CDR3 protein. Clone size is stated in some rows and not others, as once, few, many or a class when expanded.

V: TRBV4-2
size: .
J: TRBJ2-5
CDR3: ASSQDPFPSGVSPETQY

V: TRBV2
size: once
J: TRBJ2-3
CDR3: ASRPPGLSTDTQY

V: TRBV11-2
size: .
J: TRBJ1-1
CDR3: ASSLARMNTEAF

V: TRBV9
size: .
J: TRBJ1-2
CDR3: ASSSAPLLDSPGGVG

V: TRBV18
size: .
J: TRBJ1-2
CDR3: ASSPVAGALDYGYT

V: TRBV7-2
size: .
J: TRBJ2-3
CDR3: ASSFGDYTQY

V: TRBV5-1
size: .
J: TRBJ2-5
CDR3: ASSGQGAKETQY

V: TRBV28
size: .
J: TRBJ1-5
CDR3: ASSFGGSGHRNQPQH

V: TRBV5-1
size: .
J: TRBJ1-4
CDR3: ASSGTGNNEKLF

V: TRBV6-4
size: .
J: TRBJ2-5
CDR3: ASSVHPQGGETQY

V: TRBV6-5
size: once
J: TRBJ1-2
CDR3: ASSSLAGGYGYT

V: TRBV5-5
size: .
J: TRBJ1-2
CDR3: ASSLDRVGYT

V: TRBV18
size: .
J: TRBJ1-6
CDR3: ASSLDRVNSPLH

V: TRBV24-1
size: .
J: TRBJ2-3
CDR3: ATRDSSSDTQY

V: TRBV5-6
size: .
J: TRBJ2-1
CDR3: ASSLTGRMGLNEQF

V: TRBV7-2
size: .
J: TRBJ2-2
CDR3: ASSPRLAGEPTGELF

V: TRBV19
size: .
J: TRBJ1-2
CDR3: ASIGRDSNYGYT

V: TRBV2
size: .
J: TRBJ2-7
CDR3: ASTLQGGYEQY

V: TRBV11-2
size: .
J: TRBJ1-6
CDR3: ASRSGTGNSPLH

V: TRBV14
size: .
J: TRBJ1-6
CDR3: ASSHGAVLRGNSPLH

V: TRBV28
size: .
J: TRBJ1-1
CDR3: ASSSFGVNTEAF

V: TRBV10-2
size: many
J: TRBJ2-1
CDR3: ASTNSGGSYNEQF

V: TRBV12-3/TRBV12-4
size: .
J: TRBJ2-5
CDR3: ASSPRGRETQY

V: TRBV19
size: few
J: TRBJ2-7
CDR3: ASSEGAGREQY

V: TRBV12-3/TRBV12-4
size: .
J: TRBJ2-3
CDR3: ASTSRTTDTQY

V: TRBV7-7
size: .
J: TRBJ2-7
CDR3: ASSLSHGYEQY

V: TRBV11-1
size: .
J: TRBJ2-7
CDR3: ASSITGQY

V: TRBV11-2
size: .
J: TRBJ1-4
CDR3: ASSFLSGGNEKLF

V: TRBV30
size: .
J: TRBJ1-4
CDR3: AWSSGTENEKLF

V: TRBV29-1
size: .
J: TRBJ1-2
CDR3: SVLDRVPGYT

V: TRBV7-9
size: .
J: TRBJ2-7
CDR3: ASSGTGREQY

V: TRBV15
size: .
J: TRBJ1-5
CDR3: ATSRDPFSNQPQH

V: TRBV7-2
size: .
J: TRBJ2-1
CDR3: ASKRRTRGDSYNEQF

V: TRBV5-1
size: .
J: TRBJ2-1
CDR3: ASSLGTSGYNEQF

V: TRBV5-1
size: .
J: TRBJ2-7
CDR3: ASSFPSGQGFQGRYEQY

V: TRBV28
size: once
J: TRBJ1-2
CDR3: ASSFWDKGYGYT

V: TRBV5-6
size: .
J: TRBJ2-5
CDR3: ASSLARLRETQY

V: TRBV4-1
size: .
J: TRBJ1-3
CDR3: ASSQDWRQGSITGNTIY

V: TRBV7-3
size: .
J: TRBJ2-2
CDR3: ASSLPPGGLVLPNTGELF

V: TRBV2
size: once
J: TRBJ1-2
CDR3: ASSETGNYGYT

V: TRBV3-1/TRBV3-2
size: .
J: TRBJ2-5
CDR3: ASSRDPGLSQETQY